This T cell receptor beta chain emerged from a study of blood T cells in healthy people across ages (dated by TCRdb to 2013 to 2016). For the study in its entirety: In model experiments, template switching captured roughly one uniquely barcoded TCR beta cDNA molecule for every two T cells. The donors were divided into four age groups: young (average around 17 years), middle-aged (about 39), aged (around 67) and long-lived (around 87). To avoid experimental bias, donors of different ages were spread randomly across the sequencing lanes. Age-related changes in TCR beta repertoire diversity were measured in the study by deep sequencing normalized with unique cDNA molecular identifiers. The study analyzed two additional independent replicas of 1 million unique cDNA reads from the same blood draw for two donors, one aged 18 to 30 and one aged 80 or older.

The library was produced with 5' RACE. The sample was run on an Illumina HiSeq 2500. A second PCR of 7 to 11 cycles was performed with a sample-barcoded 5' primer and a J-beta primer mix. A unique molecular identifier was introduced onto each TCR beta cDNA molecule by a template-switch 5' adaptor carrying 12 random nucleotides. Each sample yielded at least 3 million CDR3-containing paired-end reads. First-strand cDNA synthesis was performed from all RNA using the Mint cDNA synthesis kit, with priming by a TRBC-specific oligonucleotide. All cDNA was treated with uracil-DNA glycosylase and then went through a first 18-cycle PCR with the universal primers M1SS and BC2_uni_R. From the authors' description of their analysis: Each sample was normalized by randomly selecting 1 million high-quality reads, each carrying a distinct molecular identifier. Instead of being binned into consensus sequences, reads with shared molecular identifiers were discarded. CDR3 identification, clonotype clustering and error correction used MiTCR with a Q25 quality threshold and the strictest error-elimination algorithm. Lower-bound total TCR beta diversity was estimated with a nonparametric unseen species model using Euler transformation. TCRdb trimmed public reads at Q25 via fastp, called clones via MiXCR and kept in-frame beta chains. Each record represents a unique CDR3 protein, reported with the most common genes and DNA among its rows. The V and J calls were determined by TCRdb, not by the authors. The sample table shows 550,000 to 750,000 distinct CDR3 sequences, and around a fifth are seen once. The top ten constitute roughly 3.6% of the sample.

Spanning cysteine to phenylalanine, the CDR3 consists of 15 amino acids. CDR3 DNA only is kept here, 45 bases in frame from base 1. V sheds 1 base and J sheds 5 bases, leaving 11 bases between their ends. Based on the germline V gene, the CDR1 and CDR2 sequences are LGHNA and YSLEER. Overall study results and their limits: Since profiling was done on bulk unsorted PBMCs, naive and antigen-experienced compartments could not be conclusively compared. Compared with the aged group, more naive CD4+ T cells, fewer expanded clones and increased TCR diversity were shown by the long-lived group, suggesting age selection. Because donor CMV infection status was unknown, age-related changes in expanded clonotypes were potentially confounded. Estimates of total diversity based on one million sequenced T cells were regarded as lower bounds and as underestimates. A strong correlation was found between observed TCR beta diversity and the percentage of naive T cells measured by flow cytometry. As age increased, observed TCR beta diversity per million T cells dropped in a roughly linear way, and a significant reduction was already evident by age around 41.

Concerning this clonotype itself: What antigen it recognizes has not been identified. Qualities for individual bases were not recorded, and no much larger clone is one base off.

Donors were under 40 systemically healthy Caucasian individuals from Russia aged roughly 6 to 90 years. Each donor gave 8 to 10 milliliters of peripheral blood, collected into EDTA-treated Vacutainer tubes. Ficoll-Paque density-gradient centrifugation was used to isolate PBMCs, with at least 7 million obtained per sample. Trizol reagent was used to extract total RNA from PBMCs, with at least 5.5 micrograms per sample. For every donor, an aliquot of PBMCs went through flow cytometry to measure the percentages of naive CD45RAhigh/CD27high T cells. This TCR was recovered from a man in his 70s in good health. The sequenced sample was blood. Recombination joined TRBV4-3 with TRBJ1-4; confidence is insufficient to name the D gene. The CDR3 corresponds to CASSQAVGINEKLFF. The DNA reads as follows: TGCGCCAGCAGCCAAGCAGTGGGCATCAATGAAAAACTGTTTTTT.